These 12 T cell receptor beta chains originate from one sample sequenced in a study of OX40 agonist ivuxolimab in advanced cancers. The assay was immunoSEQ multiplex PCR, and TCRdb's table has in-frame clones only and misses some. The sample comprises approximately 92,000 clones, around 95% of which are singletons, and 2% to 2.5% rests with the top ten. The specimen was CD4+ or CD8+ T cells sorted from blood, collected in a trial of the OX40 agonist ivuxolimab. The receptor set was obtained from an adult with an advanced solid tumor such as melanoma, head and neck, liver or kidney cancer.

This clone has only one observation. The genes are TRBV19 and TRBJ1-5, with D unresolved. Germline values: CDR1 LNHDA, CDR2 SQIVND (reference sequence). Trimming left V 3 bases short and J 1 base short, with 7 bases between. The CDR3 is 14 residues long. This CDR3 reads CASSMPGSNQPQHF. The CDR3 DNA follows: TGTGCCAGTAGTATGCCGGGAAGCAATCAGCCCCAGCATTTT.

The chain employs TRBV11-1 and TRBJ2-1; D not resolved. Germline V gives CDR1 SGHAT, CDR2 FQDESV (reference sequence). V was pared by 5 bases and J by 7 bases, with 9 bases between. This CDR3 comprises 12 residues. In nucleotides, the CDR3 is TGTGCCAGCAGCACCACGGCGAATGAGCAGTTCTTC. The encoded protein is CASSTTANEQFF. Full variable domain (missing parts from reference TRBV11-1 and TRBJ2-1): EAEVAQSPRYKITEKSQAVAFWCDPISGHATLYWYRQILGQGPELLVQFQDESVVDDSQLPKDRFSAERLKGVDSTLKIQPAELGDSAMYLCASSTTANEQFFGPGTRLTVL.

The rearrangement joins TRBV28 to TRBJ2-7, with D unresolved. Trimming left V 5 bases short and J 5 bases short, with 10 bases between. The germline V gene has CDR1 MDHEN and CDR2 SYDVKM. The length of the CDR3 is 12 residues. DNA for the CDR3: TGTGCCAGCAGTCCCATTGGCCACGAGCAGTACTTC. As protein: CASSPIGHEQYF.

The chain couples TRBV19 to TRBJ2-7; D may correspond to TRBD1 or TRBD2 (5 bases each). V lost 1 base, J lost 6 bases, and 25 bases lay in between. The germline V gene has CDR1 LNHDA and CDR2 SQIVND (reference sequence). This CDR3 spans 18 amino acids. In nucleotides, the CDR3 is TGTGCCAGTAGTATAGCGGGGCCAGGACCAGGCTCTTCTTTCGAGCAGTACTTC. Its translation: CASSIAGPGPGSSFEQYF. Complete variable domain (other parts from reference TRBV19 and TRBJ2-7): DGGITQSPKYLFRKEGQNVTLSCEQNLNHDAMYWYRQDPGQGLRLIYYSQIVNDFQKGDIAEGYSVSREKKESFPLTVTSAQKNPTAFYLCASSIAGPGPGSSFEQYFGPGTRLTVT.

The genes are TRBV28 and TRBJ2-3, with 10 bases matching TRBD2. Germline CDR1 is MDHEN and CDR2 is SYDVKM. V lost 4 bases and J lost 5; bases outside the gene matches: 9. The CDR3 has 16 residues. CDR3 residues: CASSSLLAGAGDTQYF. CDR3 DNA sequence: TGTGCCAGCAGTTCCTTGCTAGCGGGAGCTGGAGATACGCAGTATTTT.

V usage is TRBV19 and J usage is TRBJ1-1, with 7 bases matching TRBD1. The V gene end was trimmed by 7 bases and the J gene end by 1 base; junction bases not matched to a gene: 3. Germline CDR1 LNHDA, CDR2 SQIVND (reference sequence). The CDR3 loop spans 13 amino acids. Here the CDR3 reads CASISGGNTEAFF. The CDR3, as DNA: TGTGCCAGTATATCAGGGGGGAACACTGAAGCTTTCTTT.

The chain is built from TRBV6-6 and TRBJ1-1; perhaps TRBD1 as D (6 bases). Germline CDR1 MNHNY, CDR2 SVGAGI (reference sequence). This CDR3 has 15 residues. Trimming shortened V by 6 bases and J by 1 base, and 15 bases separated the two germline ends. The CDR3 here is CASSEQGMGNTEAFF. Here the CDR3 DNA reads TGTGCCAGCAGCGAACAGGGTATGGGGAACACTGAAGCTTTCTTT.

The rearrangement uses TRBV19 and TRBJ2-2; D gene unclear. Per the germline V gene, CDR1 is LNHDA and CDR2 is SQIVND (reference sequence). Trimming cost V 2 bases and J 7 bases, with 2 bases left between them. CDR3 length: 11 amino acids. CDR3 protein: CASSIIGELFF. The DNA of the CDR3 is TGTGCCAGTAGTATAATCGGGGAGCTGTTTTTT.

The V and J genes are TRBV7-3 and TRBJ2-1, with 10 bases aligning to TRBD1. V trimming: 5 bases; J trimming: 5 bases; junction bases outside the gene matches: 6. The CDR3 runs to 15 residues. Germline loops: CDR1 SGHTA, CDR2 FQGTGA. Here the CDR3 DNA reads TGTGCCAGCAGCCCTCGACAGGGGGCGGACAATGAGCAGTTCTTC. The encoded protein is CASSPRQGADNEQFF.

The chain joins TRBV15 to TRBJ2-2; D ambiguous. The CDR3 loop spans 13 amino acids. CDR1 is LNHNV and CDR2 is YYDKDF in the germline V gene (reference sequence). Trimming shortened V by 1 base and J by 2 bases, and 2 bases separated the two germline ends. The CDR3 DNA reads TGTGCCACCAGCAGAGTCAACACCGGGGAGCTGTTTTTT. Residues: CATSRVNTGELFF.

This clone was seen once. This chain links TRBV9 with TRBJ2-2; D is unclear. Trimming left V 4 bases short and J 5 bases short, with 9 bases between. The CDR3 length is 13 residues. Per germline, CDR1 SGDLS and CDR2 YYNGEE. The CDR3 region is CASSTTQTGELFF. The CDR3 DNA is TGTGCCAGCAGCACTACACAAACCGGGGAGCTGTTTTTT. Using reference TRBV9 and TRBJ2-2 for the parts outside the CDR3, the full variable domain is DSGVTQTPKHLITATGQRVTLRCSPRSGDLSVYWYQQSLDQGLQFLIQYYNGEERAKGNILERFSAQQFPDLHSELNLSSLELGDSALYFCASSTTQTGELFFGEGSRLTVL.

This chain links TRBV11-2 with TRBJ2-5; possibly TRBD1 or TRBD2 for D (5 bases each). Trimming took off 4 bases at V and 7 bases at J, with 13 bases between the two ends. The CDR3 sequence is 13 residues long. Germline lookup yields CDR1 SGHAT and CDR2 FQNNGV. The CDR3: CASSWQGGGTQYF. The CDR3 DNA reads TGTGCCAGCAGCTGGCAGGGTGGAGGGACCCAGTACTTC.